This section outlines one T cell receptor (beta chain) sequence together with its context. Its antigen has not been determined. Base-call qualities are not available, and no considerably larger clone is one nucleotide away. This specimen comes from a study of stem cell transplantation in POMP-related autoinflammatory disease (dated by TCRdb to about 2021). The study in broad terms: It was hypothesized that MHC class I-dependent CD8+ T-cell differentiation and positive selection are impaired by defective thymoproteasomes, resulting in skewing of the TRB repertoire. Before transplant, CD4+ naive T-cell skewing, low CD8+ T-cell proportions, and reduced T-cell cytokine secretion were observed in patients. DNA chimerism analysis after transplant demonstrated 100% donor engraftment of neutrophils and platelets for up to one year. High-throughput TRB sequencing assessed how POMP deficiency affects T-cell receptor beta repertoire diversity and CDR3 characteristics.

The library was obtained by the immunoSEQ multiplex PCR assay. The paper's processing steps were these. Shannon entropy, which takes clonal size distribution into account, was used to quantify repertoire diversity. The Gini-Simpson index (Simpson_1-D) served as the measure of how unequally clonotypes were distributed. The table was pulled from immuneACCESS by TCRdb, which kept in-frame rearrangements only. Such tables lose some clones; where checked, under half of the loss comes from unresolved V genes, and the rest has no known cause. The V and J calls and clone size come from that table; D and trimming were worked out from the DNA. The sample data list some 65,000 clones, and under 95% of these were observed just once. The ten top clones hold around 0.72% of the sample. There are 16 amino acids in the CDR3, from cysteine to phenylalanine inclusive. The entry retains the CDR3 DNA only, 48 bases that are in frame from base 1. Compared with germline, V lacks 3 bases and J lacks 2 bases; bases without a gene match: 4. The germline V gene specifies WSHSY as CDR1 and SAAADI as CDR2.

The label giving this sample's time point can be read as: after hematopoietic stem cell transplant. PRAID was characterized by prominent immunodeficiency alongside autoinflammation. T-cell subsets (conventional T cells, CD8+ T cells, regulatory T cells, T follicular helper cells) were sorted before TRB sequencing. The study at large found these results: Across all analyzed T-cell subsets, PRAID patients tended toward lower TRB diversity and higher clonality. The number of unique TRB V-J gene pairings in PRAID patients was restricted. In PRAID patients, the trend toward lower diversity and increased clonality reached statistical significance only for regulatory T cells.

The rearranged segments are TRBV10-2 and TRBJ2-3, with 11 bases in between that match TRBD2. This TCR was recovered from a human patient with POMP-related autoinflammation and immune dysregulation (PRAID). After a transplant, the graft donor may have provided part of the T cells. This specimen was CD4+ T cells from PBMCs, taken after stem cell transplantation. The nucleotide sequence reads TGCGCCAGCAGTGAAGGACTAGCGGGTCTCACAGATACGCAGTATTTT. It translates to CASSEGLAGLTDTQYF.